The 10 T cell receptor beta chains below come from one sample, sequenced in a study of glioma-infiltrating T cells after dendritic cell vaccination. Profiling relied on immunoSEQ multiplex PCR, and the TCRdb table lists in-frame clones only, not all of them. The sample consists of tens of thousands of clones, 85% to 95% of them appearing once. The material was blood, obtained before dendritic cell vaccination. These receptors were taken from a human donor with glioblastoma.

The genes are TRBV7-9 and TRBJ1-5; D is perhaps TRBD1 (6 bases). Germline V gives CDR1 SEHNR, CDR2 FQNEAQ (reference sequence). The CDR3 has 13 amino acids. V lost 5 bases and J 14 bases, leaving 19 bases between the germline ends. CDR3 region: CASSQRQESSKHF. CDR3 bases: TGTGCCAGCAGCCAGCGACAGGAAAGTAGTAAGCATTTT.

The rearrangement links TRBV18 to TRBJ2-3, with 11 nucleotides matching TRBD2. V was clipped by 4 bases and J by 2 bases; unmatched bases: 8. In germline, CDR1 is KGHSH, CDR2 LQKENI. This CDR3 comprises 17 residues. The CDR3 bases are TGTGCCAGCTCACTAGCGGGGGGGCCTTTCCTCACAGATACGCAGTATTTT. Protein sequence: CASSLAGGPFLTDTQYF. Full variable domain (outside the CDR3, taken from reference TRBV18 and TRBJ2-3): NAGVMQNPRHLVRRRGQEARLRCSPMKGHSHVYWYRQLPEEGLKFMVYLQKENIIDESGMPKERFSAEFPKEGPSILRIQQVVRGDSAAYFCASSLAGGPFLTDTQYFGPGTRLTVL.

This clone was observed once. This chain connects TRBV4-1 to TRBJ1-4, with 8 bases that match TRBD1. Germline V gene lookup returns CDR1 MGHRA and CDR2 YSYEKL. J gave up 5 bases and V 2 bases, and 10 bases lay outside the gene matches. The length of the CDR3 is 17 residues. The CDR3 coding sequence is TGCGCCAGCAGCCAACCCATCCCCAGGGGGCTAAATGAAAAACTGTTTTTT. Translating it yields CASSQPIPRGLNEKLFF.

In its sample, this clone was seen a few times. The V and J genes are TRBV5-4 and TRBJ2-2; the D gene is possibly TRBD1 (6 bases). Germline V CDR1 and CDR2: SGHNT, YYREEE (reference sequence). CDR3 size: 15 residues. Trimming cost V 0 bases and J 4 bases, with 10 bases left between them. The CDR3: CASSLGQVSTGELFF. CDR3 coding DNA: TGTGCCAGCAGCTTGGGACAGGTCAGCACCGGGGAGCTGTTTTTT.

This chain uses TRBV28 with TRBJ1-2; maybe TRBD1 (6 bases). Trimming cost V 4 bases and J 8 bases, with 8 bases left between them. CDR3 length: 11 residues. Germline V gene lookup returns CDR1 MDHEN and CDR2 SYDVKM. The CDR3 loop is CASSWGGGYTF. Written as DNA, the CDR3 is TGTGCCAGCAGTTGGGGGGGCGGCTACACCTTC.

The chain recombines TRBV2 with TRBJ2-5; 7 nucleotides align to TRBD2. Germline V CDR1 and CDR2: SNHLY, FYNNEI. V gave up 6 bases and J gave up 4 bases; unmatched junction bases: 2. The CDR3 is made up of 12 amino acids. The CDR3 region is CASSGLGETQYF. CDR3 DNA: TGTGCCAGCAGCGGACTAGGAGAGACCCAGTACTTC.

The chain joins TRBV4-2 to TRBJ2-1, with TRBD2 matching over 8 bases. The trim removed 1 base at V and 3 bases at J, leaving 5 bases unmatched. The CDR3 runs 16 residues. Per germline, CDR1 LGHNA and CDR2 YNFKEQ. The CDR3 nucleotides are TGTGCCAGCAGCCAAGGTTCGGGACTAGACTACAATGAGCAGTTCTTC. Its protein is CASSQGSGLDYNEQFF.

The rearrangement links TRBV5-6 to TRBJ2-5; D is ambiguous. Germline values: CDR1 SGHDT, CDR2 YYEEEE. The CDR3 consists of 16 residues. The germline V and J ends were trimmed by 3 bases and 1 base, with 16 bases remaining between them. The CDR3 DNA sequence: TGTGCCAGCAGCTCGCTGCTGGCCATTATCCAAGAGACCCAGTACTTC. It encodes CASSSLLAIIQETQYF.

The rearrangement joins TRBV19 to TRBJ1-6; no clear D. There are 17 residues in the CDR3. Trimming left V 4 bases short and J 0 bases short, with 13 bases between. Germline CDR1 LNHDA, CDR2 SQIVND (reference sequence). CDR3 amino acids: CASSTTFGSSYNSPLHF. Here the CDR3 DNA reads TGTGCCAGTAGTACGACGTTTGGGAGCTCCTATAATTCACCCCTCCACTTT.

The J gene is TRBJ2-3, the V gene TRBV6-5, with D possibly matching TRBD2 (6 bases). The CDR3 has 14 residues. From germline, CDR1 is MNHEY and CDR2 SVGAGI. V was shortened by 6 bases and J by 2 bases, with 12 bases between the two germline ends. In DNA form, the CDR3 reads TGTGCCAGCAGCCACAGGAGGGACACAGATACGCAGTATTTT. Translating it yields CASSHRRDTDTQYF.